Below, 12 T cell receptor beta chains from the same sample are listed, as sequenced in a study of human T cells and chemical hapten exposure. Indicated time point: patch test 2, 6 weeks after DPC sensitization. Treatment described: therapeutic diphenylcyclopropenone sensitization with weekly scalp DPC. TCRdb reprocessed the RACE reads via MiXCR and lists one record per CDR3 protein. The table lists 95,000 or so distinct CDR3 sequences, approximately 10% of them singletons. The material was whole blood, obtained in connection with sensitization to the hapten diphenylcyclopropenone (DPC). Receptor source: a woman aged 40 to 55 with alopecia areata. Some clones in this sample may be carry-over from other donors' samples.

This clonotype was picked up a small number of times. The chain links TRBV4-3 to TRBJ1-1, with a weak D call TRBD1 (6 bases). Germline CDR1 and CDR2: LGHNA and YSLEER. The CDR3 extends over 12 amino acids. V was pared by 4 bases and J by 10 bases, with 13 bases between. The CDR3 region is CASSRVQGRAFF. The CDR3 region has the DNA TGCGCCAGCAGCCGAGTACAGGGACGAGCTTTCTTT.

This clonotype has a handful of counts. The chain carries TRBV6-2 or TRBV6-3 and TRBJ2-5; TRBD1 might be the D (5 bases). With 5 bases removed from V and 7 bases from J, the gap between germline ends came to 20 bases. There are 15 residues in the CDR3. The germline V gene has CDR1 MNHEY and CDR2 SVGEGT. CDR3 sequence (DNA): TGTGCCAGCAGTCCAACCGGCCAGGGATCGGCGACCCAGTACTTC. Amino acid sequence: CASSPTGQGSATQYF.

As DNA, the CDR3 is TGTGCCAGCAGCCCCGGGACTAGCGGGAGGGCTTCCTACAATGAGCAGTTCTTC. The encoded protein is CASSPGTSGRASYNEQFF. The V call is TRBV12-3 or TRBV12-4, the J call TRBJ2-1; 16 bases are shared with TRBD2. V lost 6 bases and J lost 1; bases outside the gene matches: 6. The CDR3 length is 18 residues.

The V gene is TRBV11-1, the J gene TRBJ2-1; TRBD2 might be the D (6 bases). The CDR3 runs 17 residues. In germline, CDR1 is SGHAT, CDR2 FQDESV (reference sequence). V was cut by 1 base and J by 0 bases, with 13 bases left in between. The CDR3 coding sequence is TGTGCCAGCAGCTTAGGTATCGGGAGTAGCTCCTACAATGAGCAGTTCTTC. Amino acids: CASSLGIGSSSYNEQFF.

This clonotype was recorded at least ten times. V is TRBV7-9 and J is TRBJ2-5; the D is unclear. The CDR3 loop spans 16 amino acids. Trimming shortened V by 4 bases and J by 2 bases, and 17 bases separated the two germline ends. Germline CDR1 and CDR2: SEHNR and FQNEAQ (reference sequence). The CDR3 here is CASSSSPVVTQETQYF. The CDR3 DNA follows: TGTGCCAGCAGCTCATCACCGGTTGTCACACAAGAGACCCAGTACTTC.

The genes are TRBV5-1 and TRBJ2-7, with D perhaps TRBD1 (5 bases). Germline CDR1 reads SGHRS; CDR2 reads YFSETQ. The CDR3 is 15 residues long. V shed 1 base and J shed 2 bases, with 13 bases lying between them. The CDR3 is CASSLSWGRTYEQYF. The CDR3 DNA follows: TGCGCCAGCAGCTTGTCATGGGGCAGGACCTACGAGCAGTACTTC. Based on the CDR3 plus reference TRBV5-1 and TRBJ2-7, the full variable domain is KAGVTQTPRYLIKTRGQQVTLSCSPISGHRSVSWYQQTPGQGLQFLFEYFSETQRNKGNFPGRFSGRQFSNSRSEMNVSTLELGDSALYLCASSLSWGRTYEQYFGPGTRLTVT.

This clonotype was counted many times. CDR3 DNA sequence: TGTGCCAGCGGTGGGTACGGCTATGGCTACACCTTC. This translates into CASGGYGYGYTF. This chain connects TRBV2 to TRBJ1-2; D not certain. The V end was cut by 8 bases, the J end by 4 bases, with 11 bases between. CDR3 length: 12 residues. From germline, CDR1 is SNHLY and CDR2 FYNNEI. The full variable domain, rest sourced from reference TRBV2 and TRBJ1-2, is EPEVTQTPSHQVTQMGQEVILRCVPISNHLYFYWYRQILGQKVEFLVSFYNNEISEKSEIFDDQFSVERPDGSNFTLKIRSTKLEDSAMYFCASGGYGYGYTFGSGTRLTVV.

In its sample, this clonotype was seen many times. V is TRBV6-1 and J is TRBJ1-1; D uncertain. CDR3 size: 15 residues. Germline assignment: CDR1 MNHNS and CDR2 SASEGT. Trimming removed 0 bases at V and 0 bases at J, with 8 bases between. The CDR3 coding sequence is TGTGCCAGCAGTGAAGCTTTTTTGTTGAACACTGAAGCTTTCTTT. Residues: CASSEAFLLNTEAFF.

The sample holds a few counts of this clonotype. The chain recombines TRBV7-3 with TRBJ1-3; D is unclear. CDR1 is SGHTA, CDR2 FQGTGA, per germline. V gave up 0 bases and J gave up 4 bases, with 7 bases separating them. The CDR3 consists of 14 residues. The CDR3 DNA reads as TGTGCCAGCAGCTTAACGGCCGTCGGAAACACCATATATTTT. Protein: CASSLTAVGNTIYF.

The gene calls are TRBV20-1 and TRBJ2-1; TRBD2 might be the D (7 bases). Per the germline V gene, CDR1 is DFQATT and CDR2 is SNEGSKA (reference sequence). The V and J ends lost 4 bases and 8 bases respectively, with 18 bases between them. CDR3 length equals 14 residues. Written as DNA, the CDR3 is TGCAGTGCTAAAGGAGGGGGGGCTTCCGATGAGCAGTTCTTC. Translating it yields CSAKGGGASDEQFF.

This clonotype was recorded at least ten times. J is TRBJ2-3 and V is TRBV6-2 or TRBV6-3, with no clear D. The V gene's germline CDR1 is MNHEY and CDR2 SVGEGT. There are 17 residues in the CDR3. V was cut by 3 bases and J by 5 bases, with 21 bases left in between. This chain's CDR3 is CASSYWVTGPQRDTQYF. As DNA, the CDR3 is TGTGCCAGCAGTTATTGGGTTACCGGGCCCCAACGAGATACGCAGTATTTT.

This clonotype showed up many times. The chain carries TRBV2 and TRBJ2-7; 7 bases agree with TRBD1. The trim removed 8 bases at V and 3 bases at J, leaving 13 bases unmatched. This CDR3 is built from 15 residues. CDR1 is SNHLY, CDR2 FYNNEI, per germline. The CDR3 is CASQRIGTENYEQYF. CDR3 nucleotide sequence: TGTGCCAGCCAACGAATTGGGACAGAAAACTACGAGCAGTACTTC. The complete variable domain, with remaining parts taken from reference TRBV2 and TRBJ2-7, reads EPEVTQTPSHQVTQMGQEVILRCVPISNHLYFYWYRQILGQKVEFLVSFYNNEISEKSEIFDDQFSVERPDGSNFTLKIRSTKLEDSAMYFCASQRIGTENYEQYFGPGTRLTVT.